This is a list of T cell receptor beta chains from one sample in a study of T-cell reconstitution after alpha-beta-depleted transplantation in children. Each CDR3 protein is one row after TCRdb ran MiXCR on the PCR reads. The sample carries about 360,000 distinct CDR3 sequences, roughly 14% recorded once. The source material was PBMCs, sampled from the stem cell graft. The receptor source for this set is a human donor who donated a stem cell graft to a child with Fanconi anemia. Each CDR3 is given without its conserved first and last residue. The D gene is left open where the match is weak. Where a row states a size, it is once, few, many or the class of an expanded clone; other rows omit it.

abundance,j_gene,v_gene,d_gene,CDR3aa
-,TRBJ1-1,TRBV12-3/TRBV12-4,-,ASSGRGRSTEAF
-,TRBJ2-7,TRBV29-1,TRBD1,SVAGQGSSYEQY
few,TRBJ2-7,TRBV27,-,ASSSDTYEQY
-,TRBJ1-5,TRBV7-9,-,ASSLGEMGQPQH
few,TRBJ2-1,TRBV5-1,-,ASSLESGSAYNEQF
-,TRBJ1-1,TRBV5-1,-,ASSLAVRTTEAF
-,TRBJ2-5,TRBV5-1,-,ASSLFSAGEETQY
-,TRBJ2-7,TRBV18,-,ASSPLSGLYEQY
few,TRBJ1-1,TRBV7-9,TRBD1,ASSYLTGEAF
many,TRBJ2-7,TRBV27,-,ASRWIGSPYEQY
-,TRBJ1-1,TRBV14,-,ASSPTPGSTEAF
few,TRBJ1-5,TRBV7-2,-,ASSSSRQQPQH
few,TRBJ2-6,TRBV7-6,TRBD1,ASSQGQIVHSGANVLT
few,TRBJ2-3,TRBV12-3/TRBV12-4,-,ASTVADTQY
many,TRBJ2-3,TRBV20-1,-,SARSYPTDTQY
few,TRBJ2-5,TRBV7-6,-,ASSRPGETQY
few,TRBJ2-5,TRBV5-1,-,ASTLGSGETQY
few,TRBJ1-2,TRBV9,-,ASSQTPREEGYT
few,TRBJ2-3,TRBV9,-,ASSPQGGVSTDTQY
-,TRBJ1-4,TRBV20-1,-,SAREGNSLNEKLF
few,TRBJ1-2,TRBV25-1,-,ASSEADNYGYT
few,TRBJ1-5,TRBV5-1,-,ASSLSGVDQPQH
few,TRBJ2-2,TRBV30,-,AWSARLAASNTGELF
few,TRBJ1-1,TRBV6-1,TRBD1,ASSTTGQGASGAF
many,TRBJ2-2,TRBV7-8,-,ASSREEELF
few,TRBJ1-1,TRBV7-6,-,ASSLARGDTEAF
few,TRBJ2-1,TRBV4-2,TRBD1,ASSQRQGGNEQF
many,TRBJ2-3,TRBV4-2,TRBD2,ASSPLSSGGPTDTQY
few,TRBJ1-1,TRBV12-3/TRBV12-4,TRBD1,ASSFLRGQDPNTEAF
few,TRBJ2-7,TRBV2,-,ASSDPPPYEQY
many,TRBJ2-7,TRBV7-6,TRBD1,ASSSGTDGYEQY
many,TRBJ1-5,TRBV20-1,TRBD1,SARDLPGGSNQPQH
few,TRBJ1-1,TRBV5-1,-,ASSLPLDGEAF
-,TRBJ2-2,TRBV5-6,-,ARGRELASGELF
many,TRBJ1-3,TRBV4-3,-,ASSQDDSYIGNTIY
many,TRBJ2-3,TRBV5-5,-,ASSLGTSTDTQY
-,TRBJ1-1,TRBV7-9,TRBD1,ASSQDRGPVTTEAF
many,TRBJ2-3,TRBV7-8,-,ASSFKDNCTDTQY